These T cell receptor beta chains were read from a single sample in a study of siplizumab effects on memory and regulatory T cells. Sequenced by immunoSEQ multiplex PCR; TCRdb stores in-frame clones only, minus some. The repertoire holds some 100,000 clones, with approximately 94% as singletons. Source material: non-Treg CD4+ T cells sorted from blood. The receptor source for this set is a human donor in good health. The CDR3 runs from the conserved cysteine through the conserved F or W. D genes are given only for firm matches. Clone sizes are given selectively: once, few, many, or a class where the clone is expanded.

CDR3 protein: CASPAGSTDTQYF
CDR3 DNA: TGTGCCAGCCCGGCGGGAAGCACAGATACGCAGTATTTT
V gene: TRBV7-9
J gene: TRBJ2-3
CDR3 length: 13
clone size: .
D gene: .

CDR3 protein: CASSKTPTSTDTQYF
CDR3 DNA: TGTGCCAGCAGCAAGACGCCTACTAGCACAGATACGCAGTATTTT
V gene: TRBV2
J gene: TRBJ2-3
CDR3 length: 15
clone size: .
D gene: .

CDR3 protein: CASSQGGIGGTIYF
CDR3 DNA: TGTGCCAGCAGCCAGGGGGGGATTGGAGGCACCATATATTTT
V gene: TRBV9
J gene: TRBJ1-3
CDR3 length: 14
clone size: .
D gene: TRBD1

CDR3 protein: CASSEEETQYF
CDR3 DNA: TGTGCCAGCAGTGAGGAGGAGACCCAGTACTTC
V gene: TRBV2
J gene: TRBJ2-5
CDR3 length: 11
clone size: .
D gene: .

CDR3 protein: CASSIGQYQPQHF
CDR3 DNA: TGTGCCAGTAGTATTGGGCAGTATCAGCCCCAGCATTTT
V gene: TRBV19
J gene: TRBJ1-5
CDR3 length: 13
clone size: .
D gene: .

CDR3 protein: CASRLVSGESYNEQFF
CDR3 DNA: TGTGCCAGTAGGTTGGTTAGCGGGGAATCCTACAATGAGCAGTTCTTC
V gene: TRBV19
J gene: TRBJ2-1
CDR3 length: 16
clone size: .
D gene: TRBD2

CDR3 protein: CASSPGTGEYQPQHF
CDR3 DNA: TGTGCCAGCTCACCAGGGACAGGGGAGTACCAGCCCCAGCATTTT
V gene: TRBV18
J gene: TRBJ1-5
CDR3 length: 15
clone size: .
D gene: TRBD1

CDR3 protein: CASRFLGLNEQYF
CDR3 DNA: TGTGCCAGCAGGTTCCTGGGACTCAACGAGCAGTACTTC
V gene: TRBV6-5
J gene: TRBJ2-7
CDR3 length: 13
clone size: .
D gene: .

CDR3 protein: CASSSRAQSTDTQYF
CDR3 DNA: TGTGCCAGCAGCTCCCGGGCCCAATCCACAGATACGCAGTATTTT
V gene: TRBV7-3
J gene: TRBJ2-3
CDR3 length: 15
clone size: .
D gene: .

CDR3 protein: CASSPLDPGGGETQYF
CDR3 DNA: TGTGCCAGCAGCCCTTTAGATCCGGGAGGCGGCGAGACCCAGTACTTC
V gene: TRBV7-9
J gene: TRBJ2-5
CDR3 length: 16
clone size: .
D gene: TRBD2

CDR3 protein: CASTPARGYGEKLFF
CDR3 DNA: TGTGCCAGTACCCCGGCCCGGGGTTATGGCGAAAAACTGTTTTTT
V gene: TRBV19
J gene: TRBJ1-4
CDR3 length: 15
clone size: .
D gene: .

CDR3 protein: CASSLLGSNTGELFF
CDR3 DNA: TGTGCCAGCAGCTTATTGGGCTCTAACACCGGGGAGCTGTTTTTT
V gene: TRBV7-9
J gene: TRBJ2-2
CDR3 length: 15
clone size: .
D gene: .

CDR3 protein: CASSLTGQTYEQYF
CDR3 DNA: TGTGCCAGCAGCTTAACCGGGCAGACCTACGAGCAGTACTTC
V gene: TRBV7-9
J gene: TRBJ2-7
CDR3 length: 14
clone size: .
D gene: .

CDR3 protein: CASSPRGRGTQYF
CDR3 DNA: TGTGCCAGCAGCCCCCGCGGCCGCGGTACGCAGTATTTT
V gene: TRBV4-2
J gene: TRBJ2-3
CDR3 length: 13
clone size: .
D gene: .

CDR3 protein: CASSIVIGGAGANVLTF
CDR3 DNA: TGTGCCAGTAGTATCGTCATTGGGGGGGCTGGGGCCAACGTCCTGACTTTC
V gene: TRBV19
J gene: TRBJ2-6
CDR3 length: 17
clone size: .
D gene: TRBD2

CDR3 protein: CASSPGRFGPDEQYF
CDR3 DNA: TGCGCCAGCAGCCCGGGGCGGTTTGGACCCGACGAGCAGTACTTC
V gene: TRBV5-1
J gene: TRBJ2-7
CDR3 length: 15
clone size: .
D gene: .

CDR3 protein: CASSIERSHLADTQYF
CDR3 DNA: TGTGCCAGTAGTATAGAGCGAAGTCACCTGGCAGATACGCAGTATTTT
V gene: TRBV19
J gene: TRBJ2-3
CDR3 length: 16
clone size: .
D gene: .

CDR3 protein: CASSFEQGIYEQYF
CDR3 DNA: TGTGCCAGCAGTTTCGAACAGGGGATCTACGAGCAGTACTTC
V gene: TRBV2
J gene: TRBJ2-7
CDR3 length: 14
clone size: once
D gene: TRBD1

CDR3 protein: CASTSLGRSEDGYTF
CDR3 DNA: TGTGCCAGCACCAGCCTTGGGAGAAGTGAAGATGGCTACACCTTC
V gene: TRBV9
J gene: TRBJ1-2
CDR3 length: 15
clone size: once
D gene: .

CDR3 protein: CASSRVNSNYGYTF
CDR3 DNA: TGTGCCAGCAGCCGCGTTAACTCTAACTATGGCTACACCTTC
V gene: TRBV2
J gene: TRBJ1-2
CDR3 length: 14
clone size: .
D gene: .

CDR3 protein: CATQTSGGSYEQYF
CDR3 DNA: TGCGCCACCCAGACTAGCGGGGGAAGCTACGAGCAGTACTTC
V gene: TRBV10-2
J gene: TRBJ2-7
CDR3 length: 14
clone size: .
D gene: TRBD2

CDR3 protein: CASSVDPRSFGELFF
CDR3 DNA: TGTGCCAGCAGCGTAGATCCACGGAGTTTCGGGGAGCTGTTTTTT
V gene: TRBV9
J gene: TRBJ2-2
CDR3 length: 15
clone size: .
D gene: .

CDR3 protein: CASRSTGELFF
CDR3 DNA: TGTGCCAGCAGGAGCACCGGGGAGCTGTTTTTT
V gene: TRBV28
J gene: TRBJ2-2
CDR3 length: 11
clone size: .
D gene: .

CDR3 protein: CSVQSPERDYEQFF
CDR3 DNA: TGCAGCGTTCAAAGCCCCGAAAGGGACTATGAGCAGTTCTTC
V gene: TRBV29-1
J gene: TRBJ2-1
CDR3 length: 14
clone size: .
D gene: .

CDR3 protein: CASSQAREPGELFF
CDR3 DNA: TGTGCCAGCAGCCAAGCGAGGGAGCCCGGGGAGCTGTTTTTT
V gene: TRBV4-2
J gene: TRBJ2-2
CDR3 length: 14
clone size: .
D gene: .

CDR3 protein: CASSVGSGSIPGELFF
CDR3 DNA: TGTGCCAGCAGCGTAGGTAGCGGTTCTATCCCCGGGGAGCTGTTTTTT
V gene: TRBV9
J gene: TRBJ2-2
CDR3 length: 16
clone size: .
D gene: .

CDR3 protein: CASSLTTGERASYNSPLHF
CDR3 DNA: TGTGCCAGCAGTTTAACGACAGGGGAAAGAGCCTCCTATAATTCACCCCTCCACTTT
V gene: TRBV28
J gene: TRBJ1-6
CDR3 length: 19
clone size: .
D gene: TRBD1

CDR3 protein: CASSESRKRTQYF
CDR3 DNA: TGCGCCAGCAGTGAGTCGAGGAAACGAACCCAGTACTTC
V gene: TRBV10-2
J gene: TRBJ2-5
CDR3 length: 13
clone size: .
D gene: .